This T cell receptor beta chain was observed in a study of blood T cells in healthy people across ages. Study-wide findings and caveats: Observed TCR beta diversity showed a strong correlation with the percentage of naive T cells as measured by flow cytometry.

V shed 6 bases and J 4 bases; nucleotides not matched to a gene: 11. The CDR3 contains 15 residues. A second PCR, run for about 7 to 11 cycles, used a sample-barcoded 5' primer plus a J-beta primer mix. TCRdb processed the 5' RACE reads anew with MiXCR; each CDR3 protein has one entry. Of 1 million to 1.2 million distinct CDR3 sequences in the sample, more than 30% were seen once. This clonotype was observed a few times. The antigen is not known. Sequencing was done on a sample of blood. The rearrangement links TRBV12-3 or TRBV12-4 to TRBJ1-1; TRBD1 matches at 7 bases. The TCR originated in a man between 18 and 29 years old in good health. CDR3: CASSKQGLVGTEAFF. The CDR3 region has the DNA TGTGCCAGCAGCAAACAGGGGCTGGTGGGCACTGAAGCTTTCTTT.